One and the same sample provided the 9 T cell receptor beta chains below, sequenced in a study of Ad26.COV2.S vaccination and SARS-CoV-2 variants. Treatment in this sample: some 20 received Ad26.COV2.S at low or high dose, single or two shots; five or six received placebo; per-sample allocation not given. Following the first vaccine or placebo injection, samples were taken on day 63. TCRdb keeps only in-frame clones here, not all; method: immunoSEQ multiplex PCR. This sample has 300,000 to 500,000 clones, with 75% to 90% found just once. The sequenced sample was peripheral blood, obtained in a trial of Ad26.COV2.S vaccine versus placebo. These receptors were obtained from a person aged 18-60 years who received the Ad26.COV2.S COVID-19 vaccine or a placebo.

The table lists this clone with a few counts. The rearrangement links TRBV20-1 to TRBJ2-1; no clear D gene. Germline V CDR1 and CDR2: DFQATT, SNEGSKA (reference sequence). Trimming removed 3 bases at V and 5 bases at J, with 20 bases between. The CDR3 is 16 residues long. The CDR3 loop is CSASDSQRLENNEQFF. The CDR3 DNA reads as TGCAGTGCTAGTGACTCCCAACGCCTTGAGAACAATGAGCAGTTCTTC.

The chain couples TRBV3-1 (or the pseudogene TRBV3-2) to TRBJ2-2, with D tentatively TRBD2 (5 bases). This CDR3 is built from 17 residues. Germline V lookup: CDR1 LGHDT, CDR2 YNNKEL (reference sequence). V dropped 3 bases and J dropped 2 bases, with 16 bases sitting between them. The CDR3 here is CASSHRSRLPNTGELFF. The CDR3 coding sequence is TGTGCCAGCAGCCACCGAAGCCGACTACCCAACACCGGGGAGCTGTTTTTT.

The V call is TRBV25-1, the J call TRBJ2-5, with a weak D call TRBD2 (6 bases). The V gene lost 1 base and the J gene lost 7 bases, with 13 bases spanning the gap. Germline loops: CDR1 MGHDK, CDR2 SYGVNS. The CDR3 spans 14 residues. The CDR3 loop is CASSESGTGGTQYF. Written as DNA, the CDR3 is TGTGCCAGCAGTGAATCAGGGACCGGGGGGACCCAGTACTTC.

The genes are TRBV27 and TRBJ1-1, with D possibly matching TRBD1 (6 bases). The V end lost 2 bases, the J end lost 5 bases, and 12 bases lay between the germline ends. Per germline, CDR1 MNHEY and CDR2 SMNVEV (reference sequence). The CDR3 extends over 14 amino acids. This chain's CDR3 is CASSLREGGTEAFF. DNA for the CDR3: TGTGCCAGCAGTTTACGGGAGGGGGGTACTGAAGCTTTCTTT.

This clone turned up a few times. In DNA, the CDR3 is TGTGCCAGCAGCCAGGACAGCGCCCGCTATGGCTACACCTTC. Translated: CASSQDSARYGYTF. The chain uses TRBV7-9 and TRBJ1-2, with a tentative D call TRBD1 (6 bases). Per the germline V gene, CDR1 is SEHNR and CDR2 is FQNEAQ (reference sequence). Trimming removed 5 bases from V and 4 bases from J, with 14 bases in between. The CDR3 contains 14 residues.

The J gene is TRBJ1-3, the V gene TRBV10-3, with D unresolved. This CDR3 comprises 15 residues. The V gene lost 10 bases and the J gene lost 4 bases, with 20 bases spanning the gap. Germline V CDR1 and CDR2: ENHRY, SYGVKD. CDR3 nucleotide sequence: TGTGCCAGTTCCCCCGGGATCAAAATGGGAAACACCATATATTTT. Translating gives CASSPGIKMGNTIYF.

V gene TRBV5-1 combines with J gene TRBJ1-6; TRBD1 matches at 8 bases. Trimming cost V 0 bases and J 12 bases; bases outside gene matches: 14. Germline-derived CDR1 and CDR2 are SGHRS and YFSETQ. The CDR3 consists of 17 residues. Here the CDR3 reads CASSLAAGGSDRGPLHF. The CDR3 DNA sequence: TGCGCCAGCAGCTTGGCCGCAGGGGGCAGCGACCGGGGACCCCTCCACTTT.

V is TRBV5-1 and J is TRBJ2-5, with unresolved D. This CDR3 contains 13 residues. V lost 1 base and J 0 bases, leaving 4 bases between the germline ends. Germline V gene data show CDR1 as SGHRS and CDR2 as YFSETQ. The CDR3, as DNA: TGCGCCAGCAGCTTGCGGTACCAAGAGACCCAGTACTTC. It yields the protein CASSLRYQETQYF. The variable domain in full, with the rest retrieved from reference TRBV5-1 and TRBJ2-5, is KAGVTQTPRYLIKTRGQQVTLSCSPISGHRSVSWYQQTPGQGLQFLFEYFSETQRNKGNFPGRFSGRQFSNSRSEMNVSTLELGDSALYLCASSLRYQETQYFGPGTRLLVL.

This clone occurred once. This chain links TRBV6-5 with TRBJ2-3; D tentatively reads TRBD1 or TRBD2 (6 bases each). From germline, CDR1 is MNHEY and CDR2 SVGAGI. The CDR3 is made up of 14 amino acids. Trimming shortened V by 2 bases and J by 4 bases, and 10 bases separated the two germline ends. The CDR3 bases are TGTGCCAGCAGTTACGGGGGGCGGGCAGATACGCAGTATTTT. It yields the protein CASSYGGRADTQYF.